Described below is a single T cell receptor beta chain sequence and its context. V was pared by 1 base and J by 2 bases, with 9 bases between. The CDR3 totals 13 residues. Germline V gives CDR1 DFQATT, CDR2 SNEGSKA (reference sequence). These data are taken from a study of read filtering for tumor transcriptome and immune sequencing. As for the study in general: R-ISS stage counts were about eight for I, roughly 15 for II, 6 or 7 for III.

The library was built from about 370 ng RNA with molecular barcoded adaptors for alpha/delta and beta/gamma chains. TCRdb processed the reads anew with MiXCR; each CDR3 protein has one entry. The table lists around 65,000 distinct CDR3 sequences, nearly 20% of them singletons. The origin of this receptor is a donor over 35 with multiple myeloma. Sequencing was carried out using a population of CD138-negative cells sorted from bone marrow. The chain uses TRBV20-1 and TRBJ2-7; D is perhaps TRBD1 (5 bases). The CDR3 sequence: CSARVPGTYEQYF. The DNA for the CDR3 is TGCAGTGCTAGAGTCCCAGGGACCTACGAGCAGTACTTC.